This T cell receptor beta chain was recorded in a study of blood T cell repertoires in COVID-19. For the study at large: COVID-19 samples from acute and convalescent phases originated in the United States, Italy and Spain.

Profiled with immunoSEQ multiplex PCR; TCRdb holds only in-frame clones, not every one. The data hold 300,000 to 400,000 clones, with more than 70% observed a single time. The CDR3 extends over 14 amino acids. V was shortened by 2 bases and J by 2 bases, with 9 bases between the two germline ends. Germline CDR1 is KGHSH and CDR2 is LQKENI. This clone was detected once. Different DNA sequences within this sample yield the same CDR3. The chain couples TRBV18 to TRBJ1-2; D possibly corresponds to TRBD1 (5 bases). This receptor was identified in a woman aged 25 to 39 with COVID-19, enrolled during active disease. The sequenced material came from peripheral blood. CDR3 nucleotides: TGTGCCAGCTCACCAGGTACAGGCAACTATGGCTACACCTTC. As protein: CASSPGTGNYGYTF.